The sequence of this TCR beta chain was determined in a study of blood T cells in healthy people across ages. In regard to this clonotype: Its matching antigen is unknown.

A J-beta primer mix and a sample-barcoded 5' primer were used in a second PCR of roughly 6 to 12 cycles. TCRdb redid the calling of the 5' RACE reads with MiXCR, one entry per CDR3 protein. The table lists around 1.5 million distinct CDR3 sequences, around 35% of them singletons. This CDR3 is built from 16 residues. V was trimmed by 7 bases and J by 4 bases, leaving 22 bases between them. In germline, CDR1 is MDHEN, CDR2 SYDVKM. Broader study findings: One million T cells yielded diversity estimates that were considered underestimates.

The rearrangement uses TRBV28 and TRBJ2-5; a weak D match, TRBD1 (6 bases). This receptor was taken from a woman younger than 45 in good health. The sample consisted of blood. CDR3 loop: CASTTFNRAPTETQYF. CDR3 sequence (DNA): TGTGCCAGCACGACGTTCAACAGGGCGCCAACAGAGACCCAGTACTTC.